This T cell receptor beta chain was documented in a study of blood T cells in healthy people across ages. The use of a sample-barcoded 5' primer and a J-beta primer mix characterized a second PCR of about 7 to 12 cycles. Via MiXCR, TCRdb re-called the 5' RACE reads, giving one row per CDR3 protein. The sample lists some 1,500,000 distinct CDR3 sequences, around 40% occurring once. The table lists this clonotype with many counts. The antigen remains undetermined. CDR1 and CDR2 (germline): LGHNA, YSLEER. This CDR3 has 14 amino acids. Trimming cost V 0 bases and J 4 bases; bases outside gene matches: 3. Samples had at least 6 million PBMCs isolated from them. Broader study findings: Significant beta diversity loss was already apparent by age about 42, declining roughly linearly.

The clonotype was recovered from a woman between 18 and 29 years old in good health. V is TRBV4-3 and J is TRBJ2-7; 7 nucleotides align to TRBD1. The material sequenced was blood. This CDR3 is CASSQEAGGYEQYF. The CDR3 region has the DNA TGCGCCAGCAGCCAAGAGGCAGGGGGATACGAGCAGTACTTC.